Included here is one T cell receptor (beta chain) sequence, with context. Its antigen is not identified. The record originates from a study of PD-1 blockade in classical Hodgkin lymphoma. General observations from the study: Still unresolved is the cause of the repertoire differences, which may be disease activity or prior therapy. A reduction in baseline TCR diversity was reportedly seen in newly diagnosed patients relative to healthy donors.

From germline, CDR1 is ENHRY and CDR2 SYGVKD. The CDR3 runs to 12 residues. The V end lost 6 bases, the J end lost 5 bases, and 10 bases lay between the germline ends. The time point: newly diagnosed, previously untreated cHL patient sample. Comparison used PBMCs from newly diagnosed, untreated classical Hodgkin lymphoma. The table came from immunoSEQ multiplex PCR; TCRdb's copy has only in-frame clones and leaves some out. The sample lists 30,000 to 35,000 clones; around 94% were seen once. Input material: peripheral blood mononuclear cells (PBMCs). This sequence originates from a human donor with classical Hodgkin lymphoma. The V gene is TRBV10-3, the J gene TRBJ1-2, with D possibly matching TRBD1 (6 bases). The CDR3: CAIRQGGYGYTF. Written as DNA, the CDR3 is TGTGCCATCAGACAGGGTGGGTATGGCTACACCTTC.